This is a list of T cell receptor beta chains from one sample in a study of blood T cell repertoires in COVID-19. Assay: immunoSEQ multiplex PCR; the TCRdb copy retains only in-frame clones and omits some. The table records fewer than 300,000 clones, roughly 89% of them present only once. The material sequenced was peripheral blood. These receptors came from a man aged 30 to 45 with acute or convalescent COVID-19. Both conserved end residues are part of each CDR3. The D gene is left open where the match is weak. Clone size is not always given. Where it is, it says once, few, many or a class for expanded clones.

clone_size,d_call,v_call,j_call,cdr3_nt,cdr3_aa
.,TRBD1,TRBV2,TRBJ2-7,TGTGCCAGCAGTTCCGTGACAGGGAAATCCTACGAGCAGTACTTC,CASSSVTGKSYEQYF
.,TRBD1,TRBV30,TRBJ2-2,TGTGCCTGGACCGGGGACAGGGGACCTCTTCCGAACACCGGGGAGCTGTTTTTT,CAWTGDRGPLPNTGELFF
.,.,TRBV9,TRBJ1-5,TGTGCCAGCAGCGTAACAGGGTATAGCAATCAGCCCCAGCATTTT,CASSVTGYSNQPQHF
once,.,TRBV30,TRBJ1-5,TGTGCCTGGAGTGTCAGGGGAAATCAGCCCCAGCATTTT,CAWSVRGNQPQHF
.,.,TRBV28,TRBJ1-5,TGTGCCTACTCTGGGGGGGGGCAGCCCCAGCATTTT,CAYSGGGQPQHF
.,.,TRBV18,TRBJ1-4,TGTGCCAGCTCAATACAGGATGAAAAACTGTTTTTT,CASSIQDEKLFF
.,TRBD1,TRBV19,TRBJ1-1,TGTGCCAGTAGCCCCCTCGCGGGACAGAAGAACACTGAAGCTTTCTTT,CASSPLAGQKNTEAFF
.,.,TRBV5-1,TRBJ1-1,TGCGCCAGCAGCTCCGGACTCCAGAACACTGAAGCTTTCTTT,CASSSGLQNTEAFF
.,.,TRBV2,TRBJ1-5,TGTGCCAGCAGTTGGGACTCCAGTCAGCCCCAGCATTTT,CASSWDSSQPQHF
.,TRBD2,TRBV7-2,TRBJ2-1,TGTGCCAGCAGCTCGACTAGCGGGTCCTACAATGAGCAGTTCTTC,CASSSTSGSYNEQFF
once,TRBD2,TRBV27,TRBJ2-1,TGTGCCAGCAGAACTACCGGGACTAGCGGGATAAAAGGGCAGTTCTTC,CASRTTGTSGIKGQFF
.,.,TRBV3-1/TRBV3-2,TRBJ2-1,TGTGCCAGCAGCCACCAAGGCGGGACGGGTTTTTCCAATGAGCAGTTCTTC,CASSHQGGTGFSNEQFF
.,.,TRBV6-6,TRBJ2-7,TGTGCCAGCAGTTTTCCAGGCGACGTAGTTGGGCAGTACTTC,CASSFPGDVVGQYF
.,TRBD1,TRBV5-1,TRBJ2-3,TGCGCCAGCAGCTGGGCGGGACAGGGTATAGATACGCAGTATTTT,CASSWAGQGIDTQYF
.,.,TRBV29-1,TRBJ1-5,TGCAGCGTTGGACTAGGGGATAAGAATCAGCCCCAGCATTTT,CSVGLGDKNQPQHF
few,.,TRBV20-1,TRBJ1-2,TGCAGTGTGCGGGGTCGGTCTGGCTACACCTTC,CSVRGRSGYTF
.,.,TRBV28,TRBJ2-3,TGTGCCAGCAGTCCGCCACCCGGGTCCGACCTCACAGATACGCAGTATTTT,CASSPPPGSDLTDTQYF
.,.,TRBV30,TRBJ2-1,TGTGCCTGGAGTGTAGTGGGCCAGGAGCAGTTCTTC,CAWSVVGQEQFF
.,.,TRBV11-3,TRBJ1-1,TGTGCCAGCAGCTTCAACAGGAACACTGAAGCTTTCTTT,CASSFNRNTEAFF
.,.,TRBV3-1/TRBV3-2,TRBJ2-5,TGTGCCAGCACCGCGCTGGGGGGACAAGAGACCCAGTACTTC,CASTALGGQETQYF
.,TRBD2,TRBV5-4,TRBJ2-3,TGTGCCAGCAGCTCAGGAGGACTAGCGGGAGGGTTTACAGATACGCAGTATTTT,CASSSGGLAGGFTDTQYF
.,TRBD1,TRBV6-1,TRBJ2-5,TGTGCCAGCAGTGATCGACCCACAGGGGAAGAGACCCAGTACTTC,CASSDRPTGEETQYF
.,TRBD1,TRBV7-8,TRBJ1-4,TGTGCCAGCAGCCCGGACAGGGAGAAATTTTTT,CASSPDREKFF
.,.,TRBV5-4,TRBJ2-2,TGTGCCAGCAGCTTGGGGGGCACGACGAACACCGGGGAGCTGTTTTTT,CASSLGGTTNTGELFF
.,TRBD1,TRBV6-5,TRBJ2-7,TGTGCCAGCAGCCTAGGACAGGGGAAGTACGAGCAGTACTTC,CASSLGQGKYEQYF
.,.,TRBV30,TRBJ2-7,TGTGCCTGGAGCTCAGGGGCTGGTTACGAGCAGTACTTC,CAWSSGAGYEQYF
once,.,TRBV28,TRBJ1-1,TGTGCCAGCAGTGATAACCCTGGGCTCGCTTTCTTT,CASSDNPGLAFF
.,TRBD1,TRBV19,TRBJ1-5,TGTGCCAGTAAAACCTGGACAGGGGCTGGTAGCAATCAGCCCCAGCATTTT,CASKTWTGAGSNQPQHF
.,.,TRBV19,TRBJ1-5,TGTGCCAGTAGTATAGATTCGAGTCGGCCCCAGCATTTT,CASSIDSSRPQHF
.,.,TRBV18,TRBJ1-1,TGTGCCAGCTCACCCCTTAGTCGGGACACTGAAGCTTTCTTT,CASSPLSRDTEAFF
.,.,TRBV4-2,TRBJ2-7,TGTGCCAGCAGCCAAGTCGTGGCTTCGACCTACGAGCAGTACTTC,CASSQVVASTYEQYF
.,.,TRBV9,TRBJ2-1,TGTGCCAGCAGCCACGGGGAGGTGGTGAAGTTCTTC,CASSHGEVVKFF
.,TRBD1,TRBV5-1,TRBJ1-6,TGCGCCAGCAGCTTAGGACAGGATAATTCACCCCTCCACTTT,CASSLGQDNSPLHF
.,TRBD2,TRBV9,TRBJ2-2,TGTGCCAGCAGCGTAGCGGGGGGTACTTCCCTGAACACCGGGGAGCTGTTTTTT,CASSVAGGTSLNTGELFF
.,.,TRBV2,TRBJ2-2,TGTGCCAGCAGGAGGGAATCTGGGACCGGGGAGCTGTTTTTT,CASRRESGTGELFF
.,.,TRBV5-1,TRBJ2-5,TGCGCCAGCAGCTTGAGTGCCCTGAGAGAGACCCAGTACTTC,CASSLSALRETQYF